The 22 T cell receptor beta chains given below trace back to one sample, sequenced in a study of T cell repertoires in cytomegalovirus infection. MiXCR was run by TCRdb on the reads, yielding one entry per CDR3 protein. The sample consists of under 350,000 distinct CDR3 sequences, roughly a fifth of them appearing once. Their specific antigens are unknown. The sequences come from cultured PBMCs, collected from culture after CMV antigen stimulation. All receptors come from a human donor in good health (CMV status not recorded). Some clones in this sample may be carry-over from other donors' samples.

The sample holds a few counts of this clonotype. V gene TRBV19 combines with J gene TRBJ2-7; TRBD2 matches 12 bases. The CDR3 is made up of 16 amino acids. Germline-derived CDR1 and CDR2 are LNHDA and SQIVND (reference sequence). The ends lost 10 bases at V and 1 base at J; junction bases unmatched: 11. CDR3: CATQRTSGTVSYEQYF. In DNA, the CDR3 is TGTGCCACCCAAAGGACTAGCGGGACCGTATCCTACGAGCAGTACTTC.

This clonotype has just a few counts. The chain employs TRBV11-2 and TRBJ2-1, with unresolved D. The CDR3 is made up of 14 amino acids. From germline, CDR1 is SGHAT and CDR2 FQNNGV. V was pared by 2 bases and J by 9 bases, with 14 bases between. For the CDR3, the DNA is TGTGCCAGCAGCTTACTTGGGCGCCCGCGTGAGCAGTTCTTC. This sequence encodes CASSLLGRPREQFF. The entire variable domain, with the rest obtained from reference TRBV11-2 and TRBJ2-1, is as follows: EAGVAQSPRYKIIEKRQSVAFWCNPISGHATLYWYQQILGQGPKLLIQFQNNGVVDDSQLPKDRFSAERLKGVDSTLKIQPAKLEDSAVYLCASSLLGRPREQFFGPGTRLTVL.

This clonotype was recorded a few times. The DNA of the CDR3 is TGTGCCAGCAGTGTGACAGGGGCCAGCGCCAAAAACATTCAGTACTTC. It codes for CASSVTGASAKNIQYF. The genes are TRBV6-8 and TRBJ2-4; 8 bases fit TRBD1. Germline CDR1 is MNHGY and CDR2 is SAAAGT. The CDR3 has 16 amino acids. With 5 bases clipped from V and 1 base from J, the junction kept 7 bases outside the gene matches.

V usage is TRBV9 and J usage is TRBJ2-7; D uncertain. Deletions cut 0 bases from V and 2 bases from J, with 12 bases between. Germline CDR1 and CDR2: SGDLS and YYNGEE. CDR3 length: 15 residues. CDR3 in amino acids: CASSVDLRNTYEQYF. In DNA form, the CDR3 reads TGTGCCAGCAGCGTAGACTTGCGAAATACCTACGAGCAGTACTTC.

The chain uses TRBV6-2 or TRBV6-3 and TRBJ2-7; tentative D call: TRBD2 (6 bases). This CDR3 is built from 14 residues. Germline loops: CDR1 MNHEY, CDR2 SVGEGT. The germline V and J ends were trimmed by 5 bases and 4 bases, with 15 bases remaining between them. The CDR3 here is CASSPPGLKYEQYV. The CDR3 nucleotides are TGTGCCAGCAGTCCACCGGGACTGAAATACGAGCAGTACGTC.

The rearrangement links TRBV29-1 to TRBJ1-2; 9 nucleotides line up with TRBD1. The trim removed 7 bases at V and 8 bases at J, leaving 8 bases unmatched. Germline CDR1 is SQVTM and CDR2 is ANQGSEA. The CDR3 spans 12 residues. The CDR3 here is CSAQGQGRGYTF. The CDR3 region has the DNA TGCAGCGCCCAGGGACAGGGACGGGGCTACACCTTC.

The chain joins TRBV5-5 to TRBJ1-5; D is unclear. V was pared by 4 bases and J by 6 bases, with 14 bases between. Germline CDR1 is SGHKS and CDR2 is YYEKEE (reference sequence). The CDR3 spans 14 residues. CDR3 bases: TGTGCCAGCAGCCTGCCCCAGCGGGGTCAGCCCCAGCATTTT. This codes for CASSLPQRGQPQHF.

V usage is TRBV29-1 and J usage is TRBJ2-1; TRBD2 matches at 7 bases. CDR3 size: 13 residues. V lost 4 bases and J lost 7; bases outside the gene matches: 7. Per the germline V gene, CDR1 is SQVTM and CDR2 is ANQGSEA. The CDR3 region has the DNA TGCAGCGTTGGCGGGGGAGGGTTAAATGAGCAGTTCTTC. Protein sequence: CSVGGGGLNEQFF.

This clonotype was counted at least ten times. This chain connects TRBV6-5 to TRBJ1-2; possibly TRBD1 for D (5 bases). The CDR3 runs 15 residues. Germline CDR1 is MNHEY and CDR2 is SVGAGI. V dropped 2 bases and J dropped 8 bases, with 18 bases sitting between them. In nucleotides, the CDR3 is TGTGCCAGCAGTTACCGACAGACCCCCGGGAGGGGCTACACCTTC. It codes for CASSYRQTPGRGYTF.

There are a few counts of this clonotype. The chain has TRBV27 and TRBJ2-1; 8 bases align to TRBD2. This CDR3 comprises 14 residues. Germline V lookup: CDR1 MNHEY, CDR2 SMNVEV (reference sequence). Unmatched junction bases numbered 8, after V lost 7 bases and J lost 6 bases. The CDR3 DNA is TGTGCCAGCACCCTGTCGGCGGGGGGCAATGAGCAGTTCTTC. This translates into CASTLSAGGNEQFF.

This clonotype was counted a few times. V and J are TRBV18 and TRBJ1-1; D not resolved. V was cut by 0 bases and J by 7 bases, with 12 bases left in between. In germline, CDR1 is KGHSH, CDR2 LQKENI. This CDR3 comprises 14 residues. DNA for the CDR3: TGTGCCAGCTCACCACCGGGCTTAATGAATGAAGCTTTCTTT. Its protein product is CASSPPGLMNEAFF.

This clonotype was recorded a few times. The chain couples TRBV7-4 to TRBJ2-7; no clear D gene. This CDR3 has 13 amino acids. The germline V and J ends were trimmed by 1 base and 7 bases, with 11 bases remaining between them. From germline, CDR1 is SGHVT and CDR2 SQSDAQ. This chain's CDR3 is CASSLVRNGEQYF. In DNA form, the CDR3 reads TGTGCCAGCAGCTTAGTGCGGAATGGGGAGCAGTACTTC.

The CDR3 here is CASSNGQGGTEAFF. CDR3 nucleotide sequence: TGCGCCAGCAGCAACGGACAGGGAGGGACTGAAGCTTTCTTT. The V gene is TRBV5-1, the J gene TRBJ1-1, with 8 bases lining up with TRBD1. CDR1 SGHRS and CDR2 YFSETQ come from the germline V gene. V gave up 4 bases and J gave up 5 bases; unmatched junction bases: 7. The CDR3 loop spans 14 amino acids.

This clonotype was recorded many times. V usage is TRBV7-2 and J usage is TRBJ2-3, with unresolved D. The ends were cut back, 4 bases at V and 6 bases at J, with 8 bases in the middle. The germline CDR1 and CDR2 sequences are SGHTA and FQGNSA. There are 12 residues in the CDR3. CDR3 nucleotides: TGTGCCAGCAGCTCGCCGCCGGATACGCAGTATTTT. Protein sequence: CASSSPPDTQYF.

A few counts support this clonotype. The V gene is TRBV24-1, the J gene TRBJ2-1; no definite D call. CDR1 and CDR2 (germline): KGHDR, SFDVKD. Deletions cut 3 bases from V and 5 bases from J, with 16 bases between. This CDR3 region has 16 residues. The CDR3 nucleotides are TGTGCCACCAGTGATCCACGATTGGGAATACACAATGAGCAGTTCTTC. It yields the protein CATSDPRLGIHNEQFF.

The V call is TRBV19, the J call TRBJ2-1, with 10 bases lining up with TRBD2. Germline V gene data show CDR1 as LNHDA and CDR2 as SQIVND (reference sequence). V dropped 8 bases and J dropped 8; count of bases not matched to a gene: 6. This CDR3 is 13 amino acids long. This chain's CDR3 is CASSAGGRYEQFF. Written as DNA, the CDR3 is TGTGCCAGTTCAGCGGGAGGGAGGTATGAGCAGTTCTTC.

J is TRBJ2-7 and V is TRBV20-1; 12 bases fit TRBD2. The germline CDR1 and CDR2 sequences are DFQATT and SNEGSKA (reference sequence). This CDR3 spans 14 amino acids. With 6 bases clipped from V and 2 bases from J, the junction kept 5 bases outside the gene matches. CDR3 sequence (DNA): TGCAGTGCCGGGACTAGCGGGTCCACCTACGAGCAGTACTTC. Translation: CSAGTSGSTYEQYF.

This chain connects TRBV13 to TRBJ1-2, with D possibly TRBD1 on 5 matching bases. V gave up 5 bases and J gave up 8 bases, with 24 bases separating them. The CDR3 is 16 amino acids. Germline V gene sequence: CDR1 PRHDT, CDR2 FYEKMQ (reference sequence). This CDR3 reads CASSPLRERNIGGYTF. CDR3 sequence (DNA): TGTGCCAGCAGCCCTCTCAGGGAAAGGAATATCGGAGGCTACACCTTC.

CDR3 coding DNA: TGTGCCAGCAGCTTAGGCCCGTCAGGGGTCTACGAGCAGTACGTC. It specifies CASSLGPSGVYEQYV. The J gene is TRBJ2-7, the V gene TRBV7-2; possible D gene TRBD1, 6 bases. The CDR3 loop spans 15 amino acids. V gave up 1 base and J gave up 3 bases, with 13 bases separating them. CDR1 is SGHTA and CDR2 is FQGNSA in the germline V gene.

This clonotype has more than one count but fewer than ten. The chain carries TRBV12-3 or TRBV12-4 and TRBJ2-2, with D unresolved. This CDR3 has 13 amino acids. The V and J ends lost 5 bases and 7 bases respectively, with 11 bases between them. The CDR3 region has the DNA TGTGCCAGCAGTCCCGACACCAGCGGGGAGCTGTTTTTT. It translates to CASSPDTSGELFF.

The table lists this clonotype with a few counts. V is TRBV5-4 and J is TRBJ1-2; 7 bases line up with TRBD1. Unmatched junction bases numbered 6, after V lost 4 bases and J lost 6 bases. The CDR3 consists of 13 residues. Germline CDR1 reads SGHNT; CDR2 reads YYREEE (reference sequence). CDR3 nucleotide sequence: TGTGCCAGCAGCCCGGACAGGATCGATGGCTACACCTTC. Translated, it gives CASSPDRIDGYTF. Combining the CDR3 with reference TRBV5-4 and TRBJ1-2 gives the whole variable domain ETGVTQSPTHLIKTRGQQVTLRCSSQSGHNTVSWYQQALGQGPQFIFQYYREEENGRGNFPPRFSGLQFPNYSSELNVNALELDDSALYLCASSPDRIDGYTFGSGTRLTVV.

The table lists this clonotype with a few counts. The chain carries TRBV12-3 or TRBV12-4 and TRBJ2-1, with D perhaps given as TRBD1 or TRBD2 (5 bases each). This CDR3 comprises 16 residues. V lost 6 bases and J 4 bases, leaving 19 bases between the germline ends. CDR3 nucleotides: TGTGCCAGCAGGGGTGTTCGGGGACGGGGATACAATGAGCAGTTCTTC. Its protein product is CASRGVRGRGYNEQFF.